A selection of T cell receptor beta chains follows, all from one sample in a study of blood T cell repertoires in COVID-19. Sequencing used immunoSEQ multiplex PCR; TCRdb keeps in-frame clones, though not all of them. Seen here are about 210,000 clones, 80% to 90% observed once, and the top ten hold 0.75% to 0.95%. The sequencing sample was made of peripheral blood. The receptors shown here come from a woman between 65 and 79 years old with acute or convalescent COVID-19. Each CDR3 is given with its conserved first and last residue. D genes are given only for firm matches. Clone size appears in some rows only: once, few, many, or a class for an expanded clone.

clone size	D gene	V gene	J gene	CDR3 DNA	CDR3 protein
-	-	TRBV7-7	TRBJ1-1	TGTGCCAGCAGTCAAGCGGAGAACACTGAAGCTTTCTTT	CASSQAENTEAFF
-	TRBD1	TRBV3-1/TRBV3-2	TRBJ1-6	TGTGCCAGCAGCCAAGATAGGAGGCAGGGGGCTCTAACCCTCCACTTT	CASSQDRRQGALTLHF
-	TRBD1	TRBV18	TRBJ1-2	TGTGCCAGCTCACCACAGTGGCACAGGGGGACTGTTGGCTACACCTTC	CASSPQWHRGTVGYTF
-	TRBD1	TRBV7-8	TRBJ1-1	TGTGCCAGCAAGGGACAGGTTGGAACTGAAGCTTTCTTT	CASKGQVGTEAFF
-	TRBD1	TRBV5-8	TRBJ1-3	TGTGCCAGCAGCCGACAGGGATTTTATTCGGGAAACACCATATATTTT	CASSRQGFYSGNTIYF
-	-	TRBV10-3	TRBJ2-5	TGTGCCATCAGTGAGGGTTTCGGAGGGGAGACCCAGTACTTC	CAISEGFGGETQYF
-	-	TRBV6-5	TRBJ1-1	TGTGCCAGCAGCCGACCGGGGATCGTAGTCACTGAAGCTTTCTTT	CASSRPGIVVTEAFF
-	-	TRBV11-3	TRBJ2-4	TGTGCCAGCAGCCACGGAAACATTCAGTACTTC	CASSHGNIQYF
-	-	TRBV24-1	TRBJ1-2	TGTGCCACCAGCACTGACGGGTGGGGCTACACCTTC	CATSTDGWGYTF
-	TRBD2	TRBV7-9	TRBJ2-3	TGTGCCAGCAGCCTTAGCGGGGGGGCCACGGATACGCAGTATTTT	CASSLSGGATDTQYF
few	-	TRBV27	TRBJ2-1	TGTGCCAGCAGTTTCTTCAATGAGCAGTTCTTC	CASSFFNEQFF
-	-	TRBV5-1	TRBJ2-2	TGCGCCAGCAGCCCTATTACAGGGTCCGGGGAGCTGTTTTTT	CASSPITGSGELFF
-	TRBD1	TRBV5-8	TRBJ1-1	TGTGCCAGCAGATTGCTCTTAAACAGGGGCAATGAAGCTTTCTTT	CASRLLLNRGNEAFF
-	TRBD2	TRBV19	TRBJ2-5	TGTGCCAGTAGTCCCCGTCCTGGGGGAGCTAGCGGGGAGACCCAGTACTTC	CASSPRPGGASGETQYF
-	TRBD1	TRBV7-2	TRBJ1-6	TGTGCCAGCAGCCACAAACAGGGGTCTGATTCACCCCTCCACTTT	CASSHKQGSDSPLHF
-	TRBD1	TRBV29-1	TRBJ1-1	TGCAGCGTTGGGGACAGTATGAACACTGAAGCTTTCTTT	CSVGDSMNTEAFF
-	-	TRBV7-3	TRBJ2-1	TGTGCCAGCAGCTTGGGGCCTTGGGGAGAGCAGTTCTTC	CASSLGPWGEQFF